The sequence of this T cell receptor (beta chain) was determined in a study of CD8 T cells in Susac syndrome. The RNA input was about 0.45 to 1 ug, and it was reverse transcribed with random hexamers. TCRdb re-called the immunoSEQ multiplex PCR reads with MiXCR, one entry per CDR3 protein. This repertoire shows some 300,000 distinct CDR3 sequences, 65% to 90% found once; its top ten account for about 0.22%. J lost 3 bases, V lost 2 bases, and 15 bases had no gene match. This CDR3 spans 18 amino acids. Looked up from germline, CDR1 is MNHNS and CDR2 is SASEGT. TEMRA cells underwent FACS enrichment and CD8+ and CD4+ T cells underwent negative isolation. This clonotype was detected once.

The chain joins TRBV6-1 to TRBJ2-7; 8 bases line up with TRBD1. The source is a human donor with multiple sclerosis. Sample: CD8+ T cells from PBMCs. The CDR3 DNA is TGTGCCAGCAGTGAATTTATGACCTCGGGACAGGCATACTACGAGCAGTACTTC. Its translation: CASSEFMTSGQAYYEQYF.